These 2 T cell receptor beta chains were sequenced from one sample in a study of regulatory T cells in long-lasting Graves disease. Time point indicated: newly diagnosed GD, antithyroid drugs for less than 3 months. PBMCs were the source of the RNA used for TCR sequencing. According to the study, TCR beta libraries were built with iRepertoire HTBI primers and CDR3-region Arm-PCR. TCRdb reanalysed the multiplex PCR reads using MiXCR and keeps one entry per CDR3 protein. Of some 600,000 distinct CDR3 sequences in the sample, around 15% were seen once. This sample also appeared in a second study, on T cells in Graves' hyperthyroidism and ophthalmopathy.

Sequences were derived from peripheral blood mononuclear cells (PBMCs), sampled at new diagnosis, from a patient treated with antithyroid drugs. The receptors were gathered from a man between 18 and 29 years old with Graves disease.

About this clonotype itself: Sequence at one end of the junction differs from germline and may be a read error. The J gene is TRBJ2-3, the V gene TRBV13; D is possibly TRBD2 (6 bases). The CDR3 totals 15 residues. Germline-derived CDR1 and CDR2 are PRHDT and FYEKMQ (reference sequence). In nucleotides, the CDR3 is TGCGCCAGCAGCCATTCGGGAGTGGGAACAGATACGCAGTATTTT. Protein: CASSHSGVGTDTQYF.

This clonotype was recorded at least ten times. CDR3 nucleotide sequence: TGTGCCATCAGTGAGGTGGTGGACAAACTGTTTTTT. This sequence encodes CAISEVVDKLFF. The chain links TRBV10-3 to TRBJ1-4; D ambiguous. The germline CDR1 and CDR2 sequences are ENHRY and SYGVKD. The length of the CDR3 is 12 residues. Trimming removed 2 bases from V and 11 bases from J, with 9 bases in between.